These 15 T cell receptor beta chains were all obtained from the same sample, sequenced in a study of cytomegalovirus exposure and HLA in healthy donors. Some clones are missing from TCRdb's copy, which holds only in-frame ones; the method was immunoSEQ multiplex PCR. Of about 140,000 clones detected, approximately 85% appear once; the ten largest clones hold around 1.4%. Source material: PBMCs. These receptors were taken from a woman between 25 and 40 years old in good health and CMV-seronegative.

The CDR3 reads CASTGTDTQYF. The CDR3 DNA reads as TGTGCCAGCACGGGGACAGATACGCAGTATTTT. J is TRBJ2-3 and V is TRBV28; the D gene is possibly TRBD2 (5 bases). V was pared by 7 bases and J by 3 bases, with 5 bases between. The CDR3 extends over 11 amino acids. The germline CDR1 and CDR2 sequences are MDHEN and SYDVKM.

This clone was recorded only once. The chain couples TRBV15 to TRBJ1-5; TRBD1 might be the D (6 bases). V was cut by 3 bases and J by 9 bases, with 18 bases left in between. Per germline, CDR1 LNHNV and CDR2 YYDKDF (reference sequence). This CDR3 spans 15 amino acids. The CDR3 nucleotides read TGTGCCACCAGCAGGCTGGACAGAGAATCGTGGCCCCAGCATTTT. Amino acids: CATSRLDRESWPQHF. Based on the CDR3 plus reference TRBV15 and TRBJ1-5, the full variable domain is DAMVIQNPRYQVTQFGKPVTLSCSQTLNHNVMYWYQQKSSQAPKLLFHYYDKDFNNEADTPDNFQSRRPNTSFCFLDIRSPGLGDTAMYLCATSRLDRESWPQHFGDGTRLSIL.

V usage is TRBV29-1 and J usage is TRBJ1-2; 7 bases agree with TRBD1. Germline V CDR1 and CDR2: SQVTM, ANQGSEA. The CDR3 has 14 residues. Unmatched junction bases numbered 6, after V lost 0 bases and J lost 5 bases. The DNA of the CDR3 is TGCAGCGTTGAAGATCAAGGGACAGTATATGGCTACACCTTC. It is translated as CSVEDQGTVYGYTF.

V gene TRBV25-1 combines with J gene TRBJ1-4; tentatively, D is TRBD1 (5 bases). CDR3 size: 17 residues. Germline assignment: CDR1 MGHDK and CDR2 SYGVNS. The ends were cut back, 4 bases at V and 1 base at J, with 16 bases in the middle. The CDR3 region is CASSGGVFSETNEKLFF. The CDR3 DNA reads TGTGCCAGCAGTGGGGGGGTCTTCAGTGAAACTAATGAAAAACTGTTTTTT.

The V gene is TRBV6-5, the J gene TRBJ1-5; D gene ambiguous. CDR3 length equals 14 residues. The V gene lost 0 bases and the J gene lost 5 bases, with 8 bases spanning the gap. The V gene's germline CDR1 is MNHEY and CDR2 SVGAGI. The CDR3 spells CASSYSAGDQPQHF. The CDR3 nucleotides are TGTGCCAGCAGTTACTCGGCGGGCGATCAGCCCCAGCATTTT.

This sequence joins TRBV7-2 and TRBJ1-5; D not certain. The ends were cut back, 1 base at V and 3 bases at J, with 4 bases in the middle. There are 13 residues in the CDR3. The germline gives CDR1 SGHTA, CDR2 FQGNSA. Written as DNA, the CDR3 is TGTGCCAGCAGCTTAGGGCCCAATCAGCCCCAGCATTTT. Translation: CASSLGPNQPQHF.

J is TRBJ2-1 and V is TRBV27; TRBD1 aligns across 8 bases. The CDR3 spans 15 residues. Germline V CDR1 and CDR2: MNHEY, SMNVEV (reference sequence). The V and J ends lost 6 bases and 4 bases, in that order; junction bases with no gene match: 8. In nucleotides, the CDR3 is TGTGCCAGCAGACAGGGGGACAGACTTTACAATGAGCAGTTCTTC. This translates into CASRQGDRLYNEQFF.

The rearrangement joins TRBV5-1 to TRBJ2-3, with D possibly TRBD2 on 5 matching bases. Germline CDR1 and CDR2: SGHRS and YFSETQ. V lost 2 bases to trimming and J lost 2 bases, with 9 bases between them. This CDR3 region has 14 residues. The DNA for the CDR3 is TGCGCCAGCAGCTTTGGAGGTAACACAGATACGCAGTATTTT. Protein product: CASSFGGNTDTQYF.

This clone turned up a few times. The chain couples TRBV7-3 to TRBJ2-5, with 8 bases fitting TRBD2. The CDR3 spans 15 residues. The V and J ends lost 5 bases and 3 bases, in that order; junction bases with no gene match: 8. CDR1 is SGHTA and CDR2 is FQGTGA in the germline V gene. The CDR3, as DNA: TGTGCCAGCAGCCGCACCGGGACTAGAGAAGAGACCCAGTACTTC. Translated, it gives CASSRTGTREETQYF.

The CDR3 nucleotides are TGTGCCAGCAGCTTGGGACAGGCGATGTTGAACACTGAAGCTTTCTTT. Residues: CASSLGQAMLNTEAFF. This chain uses TRBV7-9 with TRBJ1-1; 8 bases are shared with TRBD1. This CDR3 spans 16 amino acids. The V and J ends lost 3 bases and 0 bases, in that order; junction bases with no gene match: 6. Germline V gene sequence: CDR1 SEHNR, CDR2 FQNEAQ (reference sequence).

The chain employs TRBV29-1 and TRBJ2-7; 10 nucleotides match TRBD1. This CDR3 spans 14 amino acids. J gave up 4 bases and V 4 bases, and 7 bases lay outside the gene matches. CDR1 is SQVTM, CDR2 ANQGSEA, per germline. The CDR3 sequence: CSVVFSDRGYEQYF. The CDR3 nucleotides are TGCAGCGTTGTATTTTCGGACAGGGGGTACGAGCAGTACTTC.

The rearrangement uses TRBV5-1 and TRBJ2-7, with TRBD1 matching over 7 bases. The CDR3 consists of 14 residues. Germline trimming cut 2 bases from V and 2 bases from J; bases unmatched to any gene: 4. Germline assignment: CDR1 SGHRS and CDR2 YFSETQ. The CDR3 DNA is TGCGCCAGCAGCTTATCCACAGGGGCCTACGAGCAGTACTTC. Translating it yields CASSLSTGAYEQYF. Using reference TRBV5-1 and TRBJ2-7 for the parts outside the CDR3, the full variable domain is KAGVTQTPRYLIKTRGQQVTLSCSPISGHRSVSWYQQTPGQGLQFLFEYFSETQRNKGNFPGRFSGRQFSNSRSEMNVSTLELGDSALYLCASSLSTGAYEQYFGPGTRLTVT.

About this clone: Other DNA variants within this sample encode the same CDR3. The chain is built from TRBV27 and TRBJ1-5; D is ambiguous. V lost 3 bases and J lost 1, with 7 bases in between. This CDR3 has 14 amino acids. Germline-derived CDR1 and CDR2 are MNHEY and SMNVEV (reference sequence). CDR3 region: CASSFRGSNQPQHF. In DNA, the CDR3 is TGTGCCAGCAGTTTCAGAGGGAGCAATCAGCCCCAGCATTTT.

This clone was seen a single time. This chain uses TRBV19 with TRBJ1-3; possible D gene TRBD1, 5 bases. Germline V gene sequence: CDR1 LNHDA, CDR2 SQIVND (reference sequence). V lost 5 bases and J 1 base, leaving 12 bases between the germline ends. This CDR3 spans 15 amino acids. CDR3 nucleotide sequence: TGTGCCAGTAGTCCGAACCCAGGGTCTGGAAACACCATATATTTT. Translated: CASSPNPGSGNTIYF.

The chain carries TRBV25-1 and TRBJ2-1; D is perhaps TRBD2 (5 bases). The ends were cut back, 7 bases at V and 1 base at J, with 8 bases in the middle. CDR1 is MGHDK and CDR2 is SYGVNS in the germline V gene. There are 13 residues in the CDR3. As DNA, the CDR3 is TGTGCCAGCACGCGAGGGTCCTACAATGAGCAGTTCTTC. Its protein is CASTRGSYNEQFF.